This T cell receptor (beta chain) stems from a study of T cells in Graves' hyperthyroidism and ophthalmopathy. Study as a whole: Peripheral blood collection took place at initial diagnosis, before any treatment. Study-wide findings and caveats: Ophthalmopathy got predicted by the model a median approximately six months before its onset. Separating ophthalmopathy from stable hyperthyroidism was achieved by a 13 V-J model. Blood held most thyroid clonotypes expanded above 0.001 frequency.

The CDR3 is 14 amino acids. The germline V gene encodes CDR1 SGHTA and CDR2 FQGNSA. Trimming shortened V by 1 base and J by 7 bases, and 12 bases separated the two germline ends. What was amplified from RNA transcripts were TCR beta CDR3 regions. Carried out on the TCR CDR3, a first-round RT-PCR used the HTBI primer set. TCRdb passed the multiplex PCR reads through MiXCR, listing each CDR3 protein once. The table has 190,000 or so distinct CDR3 sequences, roughly 18% seen once. This clonotype was seen repeatedly, ten times or more. Antigen specificity is unknown. Specimen: blood. The chain couples TRBV7-2 to TRBJ2-3, with D perhaps being TRBD1 or TRBD2 (6 bases each). The clonotype was recovered from a man in his forties with Graves' hyperthyroidism. CDR3 residues: CASSLEGGLYTQYF. The CDR3 region has the DNA TGTGCCAGCAGCTTAGAGGGGGGCCTTTATACGCAGTATTTT.